Listed here is a single TCR beta chain. Its antigen remains unidentified. The germline CDR1 and CDR2 sequences are SGHTA and FQGNSA. The germline V and J ends were trimmed by 10 bases and 0 bases, with 13 bases remaining between them. This CDR3 comprises 13 residues. This specimen belongs to a study of STAT3 mutations in large granular lymphocyte leukemia. Study-wide context: Roughly half the longitudinally sequenced T-LGLL patients had canonical STAT3 mutations. Overall study findings and caveats: Every T-LGLL patient had at least one immunodominant TCRbeta clonotype.

Assay: immunoSEQ multiplex PCR; the TCRdb copy retains only in-frame clones and omits some. The sample includes about 13,000 clones, over 75% of them seen just once. This chain connects TRBV7-2 to TRBJ2-7; weak D call: TRBD2 (5 bases). The receptor's source is a human donor with T large granular lymphocyte leukemia. Some clones in this sample may be carry-over from other donors' samples. The sample taken for sequencing was PBMCs. The CDR3 loop reads CATGRGYSYEQYF. CDR3 bases: TGTGCCACCGGTCGAGGGTACTCCTACGAGCAGTACTTC.